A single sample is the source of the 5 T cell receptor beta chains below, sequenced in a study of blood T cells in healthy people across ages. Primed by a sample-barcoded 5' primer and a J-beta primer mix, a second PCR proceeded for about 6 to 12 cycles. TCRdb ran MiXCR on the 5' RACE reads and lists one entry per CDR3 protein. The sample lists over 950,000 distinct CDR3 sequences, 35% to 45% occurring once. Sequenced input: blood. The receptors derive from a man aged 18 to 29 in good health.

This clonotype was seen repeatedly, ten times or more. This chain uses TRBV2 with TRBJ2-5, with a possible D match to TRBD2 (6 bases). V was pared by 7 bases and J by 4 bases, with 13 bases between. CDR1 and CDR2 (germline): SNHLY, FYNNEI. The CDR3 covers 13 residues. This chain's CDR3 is CASKGGVRETQYF. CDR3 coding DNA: TGTGCCAGCAAAGGCGGGGTTCGAGAGACCCAGTACTTC.

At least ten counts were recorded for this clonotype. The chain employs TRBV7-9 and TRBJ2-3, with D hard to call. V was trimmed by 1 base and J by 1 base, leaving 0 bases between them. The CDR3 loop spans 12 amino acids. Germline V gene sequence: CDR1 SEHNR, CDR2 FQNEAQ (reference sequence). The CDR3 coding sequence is TGTGCCAGCAGCTTAGGCACAGATACGCAGTATTTT. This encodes CASSLGTDTQYF.

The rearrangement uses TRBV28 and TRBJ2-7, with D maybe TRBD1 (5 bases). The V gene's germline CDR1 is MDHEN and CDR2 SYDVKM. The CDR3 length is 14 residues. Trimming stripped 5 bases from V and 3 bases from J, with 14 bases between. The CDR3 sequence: CASSNEDIHYEQYF. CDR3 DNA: TGTGCCAGCAGTAACGAGGACATTCACTACGAGCAGTACTTC.

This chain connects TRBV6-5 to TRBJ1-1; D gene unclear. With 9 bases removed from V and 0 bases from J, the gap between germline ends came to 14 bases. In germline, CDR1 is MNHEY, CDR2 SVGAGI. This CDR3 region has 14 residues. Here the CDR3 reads CASRTLRVNTEAFF. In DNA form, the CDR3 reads TGTGCCAGTAGAACCCTACGGGTGAACACTGAAGCTTTCTTT.

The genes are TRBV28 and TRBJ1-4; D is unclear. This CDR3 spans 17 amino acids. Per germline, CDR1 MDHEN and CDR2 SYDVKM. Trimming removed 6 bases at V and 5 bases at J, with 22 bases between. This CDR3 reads CASSLIGTYDGNEKLFF. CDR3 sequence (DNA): TGTGCCAGCAGCCTCATTGGTACCTACGACGGGAATGAAAAACTGTTTTTT. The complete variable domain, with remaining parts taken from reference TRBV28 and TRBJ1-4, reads DVKVTQSSRYLVKRTGEKVFLECVQDMDHENMFWYRQDPGLGLRLIYFSYDVKMKEKGDIPEGYSVSREKKERFSLILESASTNQTSMYLCASSLIGTYDGNEKLFFGSGTQLSVL.